This T cell receptor (beta chain) stems from a study of human T cells and chemical hapten exposure. CDR1 MNHEY and CDR2 SVGEGT come from the germline V gene. V lost 7 bases, J lost 5 bases, and 17 bases lay in between. The CDR3 extends over 15 amino acids. TCRdb analysed the RACE reads with MiXCR anew, one entry per CDR3 protein. Altogether around 380,000 distinct CDR3 sequences are present, around 4.8% being singletons, with the ten largest covering under 3%. Notes on the study in general: The number of TCRs above 1 in 1000 frequency did not change after DPC sensitization.

Time point specified: patch test 1, 2 weeks after DPC sensitization. Treatment meaning: therapeutic diphenylcyclopropenone sensitization with weekly scalp DPC. This clonotype was observed many times. What it binds is not known. This receptor was identified in a woman in her 50s with alopecia areata. Some clones in this sample may be carry-over from other donors' samples. This chain uses TRBV6-2 or TRBV6-3 with TRBJ2-2; possibly TRBD1 or TRBD2 for D (5 bases each). Sequences were derived from whole blood, sampled in connection with sensitization to the hapten diphenylcyclopropenone (DPC). CDR3 sequence: CASMPLGERTGELFF. The CDR3 coding sequence is TGTGCCAGCATGCCCTTAGGGGAGAGGACCGGGGAGCTGTTTTTT.